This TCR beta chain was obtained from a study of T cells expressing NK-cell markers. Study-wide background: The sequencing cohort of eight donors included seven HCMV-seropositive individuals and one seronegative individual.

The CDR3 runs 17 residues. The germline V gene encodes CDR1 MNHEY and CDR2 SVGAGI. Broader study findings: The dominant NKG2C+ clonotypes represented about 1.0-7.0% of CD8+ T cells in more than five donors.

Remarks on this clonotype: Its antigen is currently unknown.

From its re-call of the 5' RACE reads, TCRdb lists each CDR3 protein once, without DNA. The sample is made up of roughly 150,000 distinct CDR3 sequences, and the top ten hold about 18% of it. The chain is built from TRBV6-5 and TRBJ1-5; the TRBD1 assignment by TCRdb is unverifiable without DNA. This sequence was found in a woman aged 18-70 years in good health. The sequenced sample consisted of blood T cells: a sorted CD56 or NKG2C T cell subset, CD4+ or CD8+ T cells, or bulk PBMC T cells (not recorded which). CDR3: CASSSPGGGGSHQPQHF.